Following are 29 T cell receptor beta chains from one sample sequenced in a study of T cells in Graves' hyperthyroidism and ophthalmopathy (dated by TCRdb to about 2019). Libraries were prepared through multiplex PCR. The run used an Illumina HiSeq 2000. TCR beta CDR3 regions were amplified from RNA transcripts. The first round of RT-PCR for the TCR CDR3 was performed with the HTBI primer set and the Qiagen OneStep RT-PCR kit. TCRdb reprocessed the public reads (quality trimming at Q25 with fastp, clone calling with MiXCR) and kept in-frame beta chains. Entries that share a CDR3 protein sequence are merged under the most common genes and DNA. Across this sample there are approximately 720,000 distinct CDR3 sequences, with around 20% seen only once. Of the sample, roughly 17% falls within the top ten clones. The sequencing sample was made of blood. These receptors came from a woman in her 50s with Graves' hyperthyroidism that later progressed to Graves' ophthalmopathy.

The V and J genes are TRBV6-5 and TRBJ1-2; D possibly corresponds to TRBD1 (5 bases). The CDR3 loop spans 14 amino acids. The germline gives CDR1 MNHEY, CDR2 SVGAGI. The V end was cut by 4 bases, the J end by 1 base, with 10 bases between. Written as DNA, the CDR3 is TGTGCCAGCAGTTCCAGGGACGTTAACTATGGCTACACCTTC. Translated: CASSSRDVNYGYTF.

The rearrangement links TRBV7-9 to TRBJ1-1; D gene ambiguous. Germline values: CDR1 SEHNR, CDR2 FQNEAQ (reference sequence). Trimming removed 7 bases from V and 2 bases from J, with 17 bases in between. The CDR3 runs 15 residues. The CDR3 is CASTPGDWVNTEAFF. CDR3 DNA sequence: TGTGCCAGCACCCCGGGCGATTGGGTTAACACTGAAGCTTTCTTT.

This clonotype has more than one count but fewer than ten. The chain uses TRBV14 and TRBJ2-5; D is uncertain. The CDR3 has 16 residues. Trimming left V 4 bases short and J 5 bases short, with 20 bases between. CDR1 is SGHDN, CDR2 FVKESK, per germline. This chain's CDR3 is CASSRPPGLIWETQYF. The CDR3, as DNA: TGTGCCAGCAGCCGCCCTCCGGGCCTGATTTGGGAGACCCAGTACTTC.

This clonotype has more than one count but fewer than ten. The rearrangement links TRBV7-3 to TRBJ2-7; TRBD1 aligns across 8 bases. CDR3 length: 15 amino acids. V shed 2 bases, J shed 5 bases, and the junction held 8 bases outside the gene matches. Germline assignment: CDR1 SGHTA and CDR2 FQGTGA. The CDR3 loop reads CASSLGRTGHHEQYF. Written as DNA, the CDR3 is TGTGCCAGCAGCTTAGGGAGGACAGGGCACCACGAGCAGTACTTC.

The chain is built from TRBV2 and TRBJ2-1; D unresolved. The CDR3 is made up of 12 amino acids. Per the germline V gene, CDR1 is SNHLY and CDR2 is FYNNEI. Trimming left V 7 bases short and J 4 bases short, with 8 bases between. CDR3 DNA: TGTGCCAGCAAAAATGATTACAATGAGCAGTTCTTC. Its translation is CASKNDYNEQFF.

Comments on this clonotype: At one end, the junction sequence differs from germline, possibly due to a read error. The chain joins TRBV3-1 to TRBJ2-1; TRBD2 agrees at 12 bases. The germline V gene encodes CDR1 LGHDT and CDR2 YNNKEL (reference sequence). The CDR3 contains 14 residues. The CDR3: CASSQAASGGGMVF. In nucleotides, the CDR3 is TGTGCCAGCAGCCAAGCGGCTAGCGGGGGGGGGATGGTCTTC.

A few counts support this clonotype. The chain recombines TRBV5-4 with TRBJ2-3; 7 nucleotides line up with TRBD2. The CDR3 is 14 amino acids. Per the germline V gene, CDR1 is SGHNT and CDR2 is YYREEE (reference sequence). Unmatched junction bases numbered 4, after V lost 6 bases and J lost 0 bases. The DNA for the CDR3 is TGTGCCAGCAACCTAGCGGCTAGCACAGATACGCAGTATTTT. Translating gives CASNLAASTDTQYF.

This chain links TRBV12-3 or TRBV12-4 with TRBJ1-4; 10 nucleotides align to TRBD1. The CDR3 extends over 16 amino acids. V lost 2 bases and J lost 7; bases outside the gene matches: 7. CDR3 in amino acids: CASSLKATGGFEKLFF. CDR3 nucleotide sequence: TGTGCCAGCAGTTTAAAGGCGACAGGGGGCTTTGAAAAACTGTTTTTT.

V usage is TRBV7-2 and J usage is TRBJ1-3; D ambiguous. CDR3 size: 15 residues. V was clipped by 1 base and J by 5 bases, with 12 bases between them. Germline assignment: CDR1 SGHTA and CDR2 FQGNSA. CDR3 bases: TGTGCCAGCAGCTTAGGAACCTCCCTTCGAAACACCATATATTTT. Translating it yields CASSLGTSLRNTIYF.

At least ten counts were recorded for this clonotype. The V call is TRBV3-1, the J call TRBJ1-2; D gene ambiguous. The length of the CDR3 is 13 residues. Germline loops: CDR1 LGHDT, CDR2 YNNKEL (reference sequence). V lost 0 bases and J 6 bases, leaving 8 bases between the germline ends. DNA of the CDR3: TGTGCCAGCAGCCAAGAGGCTCTAGATGGCTACACCTTC. Residues: CASSQEALDGYTF.

The CDR3 DNA is TGTGCCAGCAGCTTAGCGGCAGGGGGCACAGAGCCCCAGCATTTT. Its translation is CASSLAAGGTEPQHF. V gene TRBV7-3 combines with J gene TRBJ1-5, with 8 bases matching TRBD1. Germline CDR1 SGHTA, CDR2 FQGTGA. The CDR3 runs to 15 residues. The V and J ends lost 2 bases and 8 bases, in that order; junction bases with no gene match: 8.

There are many counts of this clonotype. The gene calls are TRBV2 and TRBJ1-1; 11 bases fit TRBD1. The ends lost 8 bases at V and 0 bases at J; junction bases unmatched: 5. This CDR3 spans 15 amino acids. Germline lookup yields CDR1 SNHLY and CDR2 FYNNEI. The CDR3 sequence: CASAGTGGMNTEAFF. The CDR3 nucleotides are TGTGCCAGCGCCGGGACAGGGGGTATGAACACTGAAGCTTTCTTT.

V usage is TRBV6-1 and J usage is TRBJ2-1, with unresolved D. The V gene lost 3 bases and the J gene lost 0 bases, with 9 bases spanning the gap. In germline, CDR1 is MNHNS, CDR2 SASEGT. This CDR3 has 15 amino acids. The CDR3 spells CASSEWGSSYNEQFF. CDR3 nucleotide sequence: TGTGCCAGCAGTGAGTGGGGTAGCTCCTACAATGAGCAGTTCTTC.

To note about this clonotype: Sequence at one end of the junction differs from germline and may be a read error. The chain uses TRBV11-1 and TRBJ2-2; TRBD1 agrees at 8 bases. CDR1 is SGHAT and CDR2 is FQDESV in the germline V gene (reference sequence). The CDR3 runs to 15 residues. CDR3 protein: CAGSFGQGITGELFF. The CDR3 region has the DNA TGTGCCGGCAGCTTTGGACAGGGAATCACCGGGGAGCTGTTTTTT.

In the case of this clonotype: A much larger clone is a single base away; this may be a read error. CDR3 sequence (DNA): TGTGCCAGCAGCGTGGAGAACACTGAAGCTTTCTTT. It codes for CASSVENTEAFF. The chain recombines TRBV2 with TRBJ1-1; D is uncertain. The V gene's germline CDR1 is SNHLY and CDR2 FYNNEI. The CDR3 consists of 12 residues. V lost 6 bases, J lost 1 base, and 6 bases lay in between.

V is TRBV7-9 and J is TRBJ2-2; no firm D call. The CDR3 totals 13 residues. Germline V CDR1 and CDR2: SEHNR, FQNEAQ (reference sequence). The germline V and J ends were trimmed by 5 bases and 5 bases, with 9 bases remaining between them. In DNA form, the CDR3 reads TGTGCCAGCAGCGCCCATGGGACCGGGGAGCTGTTTTTT. Protein sequence: CASSAHGTGELFF. Full variable domain (remainder filled in from reference TRBV7-9 and TRBJ2-2): DTGVSQNPRHKITKRGQNVTFRCDPISEHNRLYWYRQTLGQGPEFLTYFQNEAQLEKSRLLSDRFSAERPKGSFSTLEIQRTEQGDSAMYLCASSAHGTGELFFGEGSRLTVL.

This clonotype was seen a few times. V usage is TRBV5-1 and J usage is TRBJ1-1; TRBD1 matches at 7 bases. The J segment lost 3 bases and the V segment lost 6 bases, leaving 11 bases of the junction unmatched. The CDR3 runs 15 residues. Per germline, CDR1 SGHRS and CDR2 YFSETQ. As DNA, the CDR3 is TGCGCCAGCAACCCAGGGGGGGCTGGGGACACTGAAGCTTTCTTT. It yields the protein CASNPGGAGDTEAFF.

Regarding this clonotype: At one end the junction does not follow the germline gene, possibly because of a read error. J is TRBJ2-5 and V is TRBV7-7; D gene unclear. CDR1 is SSHAT, CDR2 FNYEAQ, per germline (reference sequence). This CDR3 has 16 residues. This CDR3 is CASSLDGNTVQETQYF. The CDR3, as DNA: TGTGCTAGCAGCTTAGACGGAAACACAGTACAAGAGACCCAGTACTTC. The full variable domain, in which reference TRBV7-7 and TRBJ2-5 provide the parts outside the CDR3, is GAGVSQSPRYKVTKRGQDVTLRCDPISSHATLYWYQQALGQGPEFLTYFNYEAQPDKSGLPSDRFSAERPEGSISTLTIQRTEQRDSAMYRCASSLDGNTVQETQYFGPGTRLLVL.

In its sample, this clonotype was seen a few times. The rearrangement links TRBV12-3 or TRBV12-4 to TRBJ1-6; D possibly corresponds to TRBD1 (5 bases). Trimming removed 10 bases at V and 10 bases at J, with 14 bases between. The CDR3 runs to 12 residues. DNA for the CDR3: TGTGCCACGGGCAGGGAAGGCTCACCCCTCCACTTT. Translation: CATGREGSPLHF.

In its sample, this clonotype was seen once. This rearrangement joins TRBV20-1 to TRBJ2-2; a possible D gene is TRBD2 (5 bases). The CDR3 loop spans 17 amino acids. Trimming removed 0 bases at V and 6 bases at J, with 20 bases between. Germline CDR1 is DFQATT and CDR2 is SNEGSKA (reference sequence). The CDR3 DNA reads TGCAGTGCTAGAGATCCGAGGACTCTCGTAGACCCCGGGGAGCTGTTTTTT. It translates to CSARDPRTLVDPGELFF.

This clonotype was seen many times. The genes are TRBV20-1 and TRBJ2-5; D unresolved. The CDR3 has 12 residues. Trimming pared 7 bases from V and 4 bases from J, leaving 13 bases between. Germline CDR1 is DFQATT and CDR2 is SNEGSKA (reference sequence). The CDR3 here is CSVDPGPETQYF. Here the CDR3 DNA reads TGCAGTGTCGACCCCGGTCCAGAGACCCAGTACTTC.

This clonotype has ten or more counts. The gene calls are TRBV10-3 and TRBJ1-5; weak D call: TRBD1 (5 bases). The V and J ends lost 8 bases and 7 bases respectively, with 15 bases between them. This CDR3 is 13 amino acids long. Germline-derived CDR1 and CDR2 are ENHRY and SYGVKD. The DNA of the CDR3 is TGTGCCATCGGGGCCGGGGATGGGCAGCCCCAGCATTTT. Translated, it gives CAIGAGDGQPQHF.

The rearrangement uses TRBV20-1 and TRBJ2-2; D tentatively fits TRBD1 or TRBD2 (5 bases each). Trimming stripped 3 bases from V and 1 base from J, with 21 bases between. From germline, CDR1 is DFQATT and CDR2 SNEGSKA (reference sequence). The CDR3 length is 18 residues. This CDR3 reads CSASGRGMSYMNTGELFF. The CDR3 nucleotides are TGCAGTGCTAGTGGTCGGGGCATGAGCTACATGAACACCGGGGAGCTGTTTTTT.

Many counts were recorded for this clonotype. V is TRBV5-1 and J is TRBJ1-1; possible D gene TRBD1, 5 bases. The germline CDR1 and CDR2 sequences are SGHRS and YFSETQ. The CDR3 length is 14 residues. The ends were cut back, 0 bases at V and 6 bases at J, with 12 bases in the middle. The CDR3 nucleotides read TGCGCCAGCAGCTTGGGACAGCTTGACGCTGAAGCTTTCTTT. The encoded protein is CASSLGQLDAEAFF.

On this clonotype itself: This may be a read error: a much more frequent sequence differs by one nucleotide. This chain links TRBV20-1 with TRBJ2-4; D may be TRBD1 (7 bases). From germline, CDR1 is DFQATT and CDR2 SNEGSKA (reference sequence). This CDR3 has 14 residues. The CDR3 coding sequence is TGCGGTGCAACCCAGGGGGGAGCCAAAAACATTCAGTACTTC. Amino acid sequence: CGATQGGAKNIQYF.

V usage is TRBV5-4 and J usage is TRBJ2-7; D may be TRBD1 (6 bases). The CDR3 length is 17 residues. The germline V gene has CDR1 SGHNT and CDR2 YYREEE (reference sequence). Trimming pared 1 base from V and 5 bases from J, leaving 22 bases between. The CDR3 spells CASSLPMGLGAKNEQYF. In nucleotides, the CDR3 is TGTGCCAGCAGCTTGCCCATGGGTTTGGGGGCTAAGAACGAGCAGTACTTC. Looking up the rest from reference TRBV5-4 and TRBJ2-7 gives the full variable domain: ETGVTQSPTHLIKTRGQQVTLRCSSQSGHNTVSWYQQALGQGPQFIFQYYREEENGRGNFPPRFSGLQFPNYSSELNVNALELDDSALYLCASSLPMGLGAKNEQYFGPGTRLTVT.

This clonotype was seen ten or more times. The V call is TRBV7-2, the J call TRBJ2-3; 13 bases fit TRBD2. The CDR3 is 16 amino acids. CDR1 is SGHTA and CDR2 is FQGNSA in the germline V gene. V dropped 1 base and J dropped 6; count of bases not matched to a gene: 4. CDR3 sequence (DNA): TGTGCCAGCAGCTTAGTACTAGCGGGGGGGAAGGATACGCAGTATTTT. It translates to CASSLVLAGGKDTQYF. The full variable domain, rest sourced from reference TRBV7-2 and TRBJ2-3, is GAGVSQSPSNKVTEKGKDVELRCDPISGHTALYWYRQSLGQGLEFLIYFQGNSAPDKSGLPSDRFSAERTGGSVSTLTIQRTQQEDSAVYLCASSLVLAGGKDTQYFGPGTRLTVL.

This clonotype has a handful of counts. The chain employs TRBV5-1 and TRBJ2-7; perhaps D is TRBD1 or TRBD2 (5 bases each). The V gene lost 0 bases and the J gene lost 2 bases, with 9 bases spanning the gap. CDR1 SGHRS and CDR2 YFSETQ come from the germline V gene. The CDR3 consists of 14 residues. The CDR3 here is CASSLEGSPYEQYF. The CDR3 coding sequence is TGCGCCAGCAGCTTGGAGGGGAGCCCCTACGAGCAGTACTTC.

This clonotype was recorded a few times. V is TRBV20-1 and J is TRBJ1-1; possibly TRBD1 for D (5 bases). From germline, CDR1 is DFQATT and CDR2 SNEGSKA (reference sequence). The CDR3 spans 14 residues. Trimming took 0 bases from V and 0 from J, leaving 8 bases between them. CDR3 amino acids: CSARDEGMNTEAFF. The CDR3 nucleotides read TGCAGTGCTAGAGATGAGGGGATGAACACTGAAGCTTTCTTT.